Listed here is a single T cell receptor (beta chain). No antigen is known for it. Some clones are missing from TCRdb's copy, which holds only in-frame ones; the method was immunoSEQ multiplex PCR. The sample includes some 2.1 million clones, roughly 96% seen only once; the top ten take roughly 0.13%. The CDR3 is 19 amino acids. V was pared by 4 bases and J by 1 base, with 17 bases of the junction left unmatched. Germline V gene lookup returns CDR1 SGHAT and CDR2 FQDESV (reference sequence). From CD4+ cells came CD45RA+ naive and CD45RA-negative memory subsets. The data belong to a study of shared clonotypes between healthy human individuals. Study background: Per-donor plates numbered three CD4 naive, three CD4 memory, two CD8 naive and one CD8 memory.

Findings of the study overall: The study found lower generation probabilities in non-shared clonotypes than in those shared by all four donors. The sharing of 4.5% to 6.5% of naive CD4 clonotypes was seen across several donors.

The J gene is TRBJ2-7, the V gene TRBV11-1; 9 bases align to TRBD2. Source material: naive CD4+ T cells sorted from blood. Subset here: CD45RA+ positively selected. The receptor's source is a man aged 18 to 29 in good health. The CDR3 DNA reads TGTGCCAGCAGCTCCCGGGACCGAGGTCAGCGGGAGGATTCCTACGAGCAGTACTTC. This codes for CASSSRDRGQREDSYEQYF.